Below, one TCR beta chain is given with its context. The germline CDR1 and CDR2 sequences are SEHNR and FQNEAQ (reference sequence). This CDR3 region has 15 residues. V lost 5 bases, J lost 8 bases, and 9 bases stayed unmatched. The data were obtained in a study of blood T cell repertoires in COVID-19. Looking at the study overall: Donors in the United States, Italy and Spain gave samples during acute or convalescent COVID-19.

The protocol was immunoSEQ multiplex PCR, while the TCRdb copy is restricted to in-frame clones and leaves out a portion. The table includes fewer than 500,000 clones, over 75% detected once. Material: PBMCs or T cells enriched from blood (not recorded which). The chain recombines TRBV7-9 with TRBJ2-7; 13 nucleotides match TRBD2. The sequence derives from a woman between 25 and 40 years old with acute COVID-19. This CDR3 is CASSAPTSGRPKQYF. The CDR3 DNA is TGTGCCAGCAGCGCCCCGACTAGCGGGAGGCCTAAGCAGTACTTC.